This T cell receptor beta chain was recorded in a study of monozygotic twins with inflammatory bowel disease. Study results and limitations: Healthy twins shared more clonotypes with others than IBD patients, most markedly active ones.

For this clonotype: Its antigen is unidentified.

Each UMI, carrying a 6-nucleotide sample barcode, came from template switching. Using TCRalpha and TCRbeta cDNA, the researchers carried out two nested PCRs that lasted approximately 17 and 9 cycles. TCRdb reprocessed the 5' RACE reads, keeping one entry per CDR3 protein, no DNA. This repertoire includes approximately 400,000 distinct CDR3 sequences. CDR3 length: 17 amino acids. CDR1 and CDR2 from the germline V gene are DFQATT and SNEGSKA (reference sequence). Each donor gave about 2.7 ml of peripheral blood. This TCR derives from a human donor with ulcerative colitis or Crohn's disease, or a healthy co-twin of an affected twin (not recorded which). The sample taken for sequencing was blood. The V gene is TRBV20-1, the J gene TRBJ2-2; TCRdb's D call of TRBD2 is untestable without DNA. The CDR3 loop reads CSARDDGLAGTTGELFF.